The table lists the clone carrying this TCR beta chain with a few counts. This PCR relied on a set of 60 Vbeta primers and 13 Jbeta primers. The assay was immunoSEQ multiplex PCR, and TCRdb's table has in-frame clones only and misses some. The profile shows 100,000 to 150,000 clones, roughly 8.8% of them singletons. The record originates from a study of cytomegalovirus exposure and HLA in healthy donors. Study at large: The study's early data release held around 85 million unique TCRs from HLA-typed donors.

The germline V gene encodes CDR1 MNHEY and CDR2 SMNVEV (reference sequence). Trimming removed 10 bases from V and 4 bases from J; junction bases left unmatched: 13. This CDR3 is built from 15 residues. This receptor was taken from a woman in her thirties or forties in good health and CMV-seropositive. Input material: PBMCs. The chain carries TRBV27 and TRBJ2-3; 8 bases agree with TRBD2. The CDR3 loop reads CATLRSGGRSDTQYF. CDR3 DNA sequence: TGTGCCACTCTAAGGTCGGGGGGGCGTTCAGATACGCAGTATTTT.